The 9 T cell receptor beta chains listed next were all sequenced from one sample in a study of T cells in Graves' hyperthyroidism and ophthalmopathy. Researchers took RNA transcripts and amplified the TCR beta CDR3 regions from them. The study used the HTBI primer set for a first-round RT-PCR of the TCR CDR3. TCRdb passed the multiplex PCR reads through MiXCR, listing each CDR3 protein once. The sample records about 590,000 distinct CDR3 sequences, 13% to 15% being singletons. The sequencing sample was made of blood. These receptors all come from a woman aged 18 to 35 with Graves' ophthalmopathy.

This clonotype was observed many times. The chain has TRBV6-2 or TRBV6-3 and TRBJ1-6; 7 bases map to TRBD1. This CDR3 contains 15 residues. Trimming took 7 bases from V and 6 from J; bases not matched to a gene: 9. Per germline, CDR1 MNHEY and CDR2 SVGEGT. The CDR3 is CASTPIDRVNSPLHF. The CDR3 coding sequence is TGTGCCAGCACCCCGATCGACAGGGTTAATTCACCCCTCCACTTT.

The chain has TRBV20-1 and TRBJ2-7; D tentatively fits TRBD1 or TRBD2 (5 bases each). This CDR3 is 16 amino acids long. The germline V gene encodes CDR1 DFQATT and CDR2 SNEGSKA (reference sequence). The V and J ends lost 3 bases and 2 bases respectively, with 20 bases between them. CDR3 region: CSARPRASGQPYEQYF. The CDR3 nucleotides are TGCAGTGCTAGGCCCAGGGCCAGCGGCCAACCCTACGAGCAGTACTTC.

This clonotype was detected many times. The DNA for the CDR3 is TGTGCCATCAGCGGGACTAGCGGGAGGGCCTGGGAGACCCAGTACTTC. It encodes CAISGTSGRAWETQYF. The chain joins TRBV10-3 to TRBJ2-5, with TRBD2 matching 16 bases. Germline V CDR1 and CDR2: ENHRY, SYGVKD. The CDR3 extends over 16 amino acids. Trimming cost V 6 bases and J 5 bases; bases outside gene matches: 6.

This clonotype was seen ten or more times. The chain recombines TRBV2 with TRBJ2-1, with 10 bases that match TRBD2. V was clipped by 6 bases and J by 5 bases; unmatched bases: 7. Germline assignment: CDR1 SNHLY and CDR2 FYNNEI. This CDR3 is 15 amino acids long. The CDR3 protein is CASRPGTSAHNEQFF. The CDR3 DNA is TGTGCCAGCAGGCCCGGGACTAGCGCCCACAATGAGCAGTTCTTC.

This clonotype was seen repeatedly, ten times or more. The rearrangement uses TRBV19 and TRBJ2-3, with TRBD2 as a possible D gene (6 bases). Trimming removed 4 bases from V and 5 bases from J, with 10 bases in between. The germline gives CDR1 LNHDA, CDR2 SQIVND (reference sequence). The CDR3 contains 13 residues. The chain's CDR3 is CASSTGDGDTQYF. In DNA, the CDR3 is TGTGCCAGTAGTACGGGGGATGGAGATACGCAGTATTTT.

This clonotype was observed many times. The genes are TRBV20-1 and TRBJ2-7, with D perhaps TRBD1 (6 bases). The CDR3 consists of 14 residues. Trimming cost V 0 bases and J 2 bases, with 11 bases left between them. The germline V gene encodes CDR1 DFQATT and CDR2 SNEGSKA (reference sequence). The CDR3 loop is CSARDPTGTYEQYF. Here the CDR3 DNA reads TGCAGTGCTAGAGATCCGACAGGAACCTACGAGCAGTACTTC.

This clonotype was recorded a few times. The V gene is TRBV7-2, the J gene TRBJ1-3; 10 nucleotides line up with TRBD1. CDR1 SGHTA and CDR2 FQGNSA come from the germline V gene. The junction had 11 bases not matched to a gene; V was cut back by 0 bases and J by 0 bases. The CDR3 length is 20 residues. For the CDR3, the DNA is TGTGCCAGCAGCTTAGCCGTGGGACAGGGGCTCCTCCACTCTGGAAACACCATATATTTT. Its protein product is CASSLAVGQGLLHSGNTIYF.

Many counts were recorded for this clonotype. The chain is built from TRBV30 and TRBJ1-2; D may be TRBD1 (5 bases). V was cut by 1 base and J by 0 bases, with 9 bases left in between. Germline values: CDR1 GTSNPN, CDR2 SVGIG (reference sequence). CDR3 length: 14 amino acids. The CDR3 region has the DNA TGTGCCTGGAGTGAGTTGGGGGCTAACTATGGCTACACCTTC. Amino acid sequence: CAWSELGANYGYTF.

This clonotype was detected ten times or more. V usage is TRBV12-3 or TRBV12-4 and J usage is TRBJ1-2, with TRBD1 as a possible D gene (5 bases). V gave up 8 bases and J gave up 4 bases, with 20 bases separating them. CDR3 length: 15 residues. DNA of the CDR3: TGTGCCAGCGGGGATCACGGGACGTCTTTCTATGGCTACACCTTC. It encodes CASGDHGTSFYGYTF.